These T cell receptor beta chains were read from a single sample in a study of regulatory T cells in long-lasting Graves disease. TCRdb re-called the multiplex PCR reads with MiXCR, one entry per CDR3 protein. Among around 240,000 distinct CDR3 sequences, about 17% were seen once, and the ten largest hold around 15%. In addition, the sample was reused for a study of T cells in Graves' hyperthyroidism and ophthalmopathy.

The specimen comprised peripheral blood mononuclear cells (PBMCs), sampled at new diagnosis, from a patient treated with antithyroid drugs. These receptors all stem from a woman aged 30 to 39 with Graves disease. The conserved cysteine and the conserved F or W are not part of the CDR3 here. Each record gives: J gene, V gene, CDR3 protein.

>TRBJ2-3|TRBV4-1
ASSRLAGGIDTQY
>TRBJ2-7|TRBV12-3/TRBV12-4
ASSLTDYEQY
>TRBJ1-5|TRBV11-2
ASSRLGQPQH
>TRBJ2-2|TRBV24-1
ATSDLDWRGELF
>TRBJ2-5|TRBV6-1
ASSPNLQETQY
>TRBJ1-1|TRBV9
ASSPPQGTGTEAF
>TRBJ2-2|TRBV3-1
ASSRGGRQNTGELF
>TRBJ1-1|TRBV19
ASSRGGTEAF
>TRBJ2-1|TRBV20-1
SAREYGGHNEQF
>TRBJ2-3|TRBV10-2
ASSRSGGRDTQY
>TRBJ2-1|TRBV19
ASNGGLRRPAYNEQF
>TRBJ1-1|TRBV7-8
ASSAGQLNTEAF
>TRBJ2-7|TRBV6-4
ASSDRGETYEQY
>TRBJ1-2|TRBV20-1
SGARDGYT
>TRBJ2-1|TRBV20-1
SACGLAGLFYNEQF
>TRBJ1-1|TRBV10-3
AISEQGNTEAF
>TRBJ2-1|TRBV12-5
ASGLRGQGASYNEQF